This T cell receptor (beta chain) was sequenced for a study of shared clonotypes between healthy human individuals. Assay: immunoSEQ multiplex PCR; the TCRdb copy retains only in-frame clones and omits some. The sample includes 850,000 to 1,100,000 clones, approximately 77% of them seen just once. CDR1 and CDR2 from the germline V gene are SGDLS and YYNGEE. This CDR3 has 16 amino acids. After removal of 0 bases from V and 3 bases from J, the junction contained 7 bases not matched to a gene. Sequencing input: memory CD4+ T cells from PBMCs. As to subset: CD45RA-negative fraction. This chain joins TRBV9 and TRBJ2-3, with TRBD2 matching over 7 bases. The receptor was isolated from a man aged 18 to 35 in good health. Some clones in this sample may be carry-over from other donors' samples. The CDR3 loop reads CASSVDRGLVTDTQYF. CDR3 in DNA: TGTGCCAGCAGCGTAGACCGAGGACTAGTAACAGATACGCAGTATTTT.